The present entry profiles one TCR beta chain with its context. The antigen is not known. With MiXCR, TCRdb called clones anew from the PCR reads. The table has about 7,900 clones, roughly 26% seen once; the top ten hold 5% to 6.5%. The length of the CDR3 is 14 residues. Germline values: CDR1 DFQATT, CDR2 SNEGSKA (reference sequence). V gave up 0 bases and J gave up 2 bases, with 8 bases separating them. Thyroid surgery was performed in patients who had received no treatment beforehand. The data are from a study of metastatic and nonmetastatic thyroid tumors. In the study overall: Samples came from malignant and benign thyroid patients, and repertoires were compared across blood and tumor or nodule tissue. General study points: A significant increase in TCR beta diversity was reportedly seen in malignant thyroid tumors relative to benign nodules, in blood and tumor.

V and J are TRBV20-1 and TRBJ1-5, with D possibly being TRBD1 (5 bases). Sequencing used adjacent normal tissue. This sequence was found in a female donor with papillary thyroid cancer or a benign thyroid nodule (not recorded which). Some clones in this sample may be carry-over from other donors' samples. The CDR3 bases are TGCAGTGCTAGAGATGGGGCCGGCAATCAGCCCCAGCATTTT. Protein sequence: CSARDGAGNQPQHF.